Listed here is a single T cell receptor (beta chain). Its cognate antigen is unknown. This record comes from a study of response to subunit inactivated influenza vaccine. Germline V gene sequence: CDR1 SGHTA, CDR2 FQGNSA. The V end lost 5 bases, the J end lost 5 bases, and 15 bases lay between the germline ends. CDR3 length: 14 residues. TCRdb reprocessed the RT-PCR reads with MiXCR, giving one entry per CDR3 protein. The sample lists about 480,000 distinct CDR3 sequences; about 25% were seen once. Study findings and constraints: It was suggested by the authors that few new T cells are recruited by each seasonal influenza vaccination.

Sequencing was performed on CD4+ T cells sorted from PBMCs, taken 4 to 6 days after vaccination. The gene calls are TRBV7-2 and TRBJ2-5; D possibly corresponds to TRBD2 (5 bases). The receptor was derived from a middle-aged man who received an inactivated influenza vaccine. The CDR3 region is CASSPQRSGETQYF. The CDR3, as DNA: TGTGCCAGCAGCCCCCAAAGGTCGGGGGAGACCCAGTACTTC.